This T cell receptor beta chain was captured by sequencing in a study of blood T cell repertoires in COVID-19. TCRdb's copy holds only in-frame clones and misses some; the assay was immunoSEQ multiplex PCR. The sample lists 200,000 to 250,000 clones, more than 70% occurring once. V gave up 11 bases and J gave up 3 bases, with 14 bases separating them. CDR3 length: 14 residues. Per germline, CDR1 MNHNS and CDR2 SASEGT. V usage is TRBV6-1 and J usage is TRBJ1-6; D perhaps matches TRBD1 (6 bases). The TCR comes from a woman older than 75 with acute or convalescent COVID-19. Sequencing input: peripheral blood. The CDR3, as DNA: TGTGCCTCCCAAGGGGGTTTCTATAATTCACCCCTCCACTTT. Amino acid sequence: CASQGGFYNSPLHF.